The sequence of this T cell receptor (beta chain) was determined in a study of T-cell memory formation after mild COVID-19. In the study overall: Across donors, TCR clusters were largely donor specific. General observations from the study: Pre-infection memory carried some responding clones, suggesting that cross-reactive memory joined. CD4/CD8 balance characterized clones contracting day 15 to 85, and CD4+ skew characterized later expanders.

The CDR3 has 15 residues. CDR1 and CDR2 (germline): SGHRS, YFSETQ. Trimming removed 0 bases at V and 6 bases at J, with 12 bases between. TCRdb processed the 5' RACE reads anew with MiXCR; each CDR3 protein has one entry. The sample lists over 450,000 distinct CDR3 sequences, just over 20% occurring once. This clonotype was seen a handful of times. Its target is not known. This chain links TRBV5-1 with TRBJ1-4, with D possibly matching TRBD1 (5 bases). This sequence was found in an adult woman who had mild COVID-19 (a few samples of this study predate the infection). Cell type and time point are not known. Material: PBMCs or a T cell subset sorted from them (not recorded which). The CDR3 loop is CASSLEGRGDEKLFF. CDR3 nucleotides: TGCGCCAGCAGCTTGGAGGGGCGAGGGGATGAAAAACTGTTTTTT.